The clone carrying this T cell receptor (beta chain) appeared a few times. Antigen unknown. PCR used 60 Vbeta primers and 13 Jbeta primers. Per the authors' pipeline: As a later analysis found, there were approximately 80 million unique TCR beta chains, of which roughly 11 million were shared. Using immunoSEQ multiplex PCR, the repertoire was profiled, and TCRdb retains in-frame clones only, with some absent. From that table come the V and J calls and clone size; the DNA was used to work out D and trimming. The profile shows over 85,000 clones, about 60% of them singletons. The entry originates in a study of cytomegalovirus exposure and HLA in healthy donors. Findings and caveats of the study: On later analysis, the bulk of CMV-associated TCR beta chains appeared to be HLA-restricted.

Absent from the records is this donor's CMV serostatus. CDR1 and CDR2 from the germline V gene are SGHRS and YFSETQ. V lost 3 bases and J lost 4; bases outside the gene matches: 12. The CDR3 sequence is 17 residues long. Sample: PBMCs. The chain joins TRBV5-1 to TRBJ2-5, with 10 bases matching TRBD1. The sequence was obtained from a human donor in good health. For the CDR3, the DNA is TGCGCCAGCAGCTCCGGACAGGGGGTTGGAGAGGGAGAGACCCAGTACTTC. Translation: CASSSGQGVGEGETQYF.